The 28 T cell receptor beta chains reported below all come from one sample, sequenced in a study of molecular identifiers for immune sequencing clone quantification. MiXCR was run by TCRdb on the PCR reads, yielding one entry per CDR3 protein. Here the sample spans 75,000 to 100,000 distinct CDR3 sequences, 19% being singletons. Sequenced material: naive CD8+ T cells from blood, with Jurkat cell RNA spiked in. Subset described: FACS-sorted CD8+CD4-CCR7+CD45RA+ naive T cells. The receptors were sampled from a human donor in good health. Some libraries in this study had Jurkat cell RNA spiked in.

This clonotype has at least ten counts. CDR3 region: CASSPVDRTISHTEAFF. The DNA of the CDR3 is TGTGCCAGCAGCCCAGTAGACAGGACGATATCCCACACTGAAGCTTTCTTT. This chain links TRBV9 with TRBJ1-1; a weak D match, TRBD1 (6 bases). The CDR3 is 17 residues long. Germline-derived CDR1 and CDR2 are SGDLS and YYNGEE. Trimming removed 4 bases at V and 3 bases at J, with 22 bases between. The full variable domain, rest sourced from reference TRBV9 and TRBJ1-1, is DSGVTQTPKHLITATGQRVTLRCSPRSGDLSVYWYQQSLDQGLQFLIQYYNGEERAKGNILERFSAQQFPDLHSELNLSSLELGDSALYFCASSPVDRTISHTEAFFGQGTRLTVV.

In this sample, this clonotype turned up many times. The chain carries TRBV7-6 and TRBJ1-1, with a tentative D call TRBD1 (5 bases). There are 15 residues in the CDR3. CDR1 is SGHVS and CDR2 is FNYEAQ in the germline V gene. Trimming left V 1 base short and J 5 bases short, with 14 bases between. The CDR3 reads CASSLESGLGTEAFF. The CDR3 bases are TGTGCCAGCAGCTTAGAGTCAGGGTTAGGTACTGAAGCTTTCTTT.

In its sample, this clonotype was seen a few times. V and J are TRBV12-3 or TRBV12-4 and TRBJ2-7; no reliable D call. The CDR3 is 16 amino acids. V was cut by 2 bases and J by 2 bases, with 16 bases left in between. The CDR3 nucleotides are TGTGCCAGCAGTTTAATTGTGGGCGAGAGGCCCTACGAGCAGTACTTC. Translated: CASSLIVGERPYEQYF.

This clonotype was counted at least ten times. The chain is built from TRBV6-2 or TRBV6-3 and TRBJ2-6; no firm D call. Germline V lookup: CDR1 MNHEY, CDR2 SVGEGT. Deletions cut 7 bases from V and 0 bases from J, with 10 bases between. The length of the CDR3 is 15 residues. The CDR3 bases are TGTGCCAGCACCCAACAGAGCTCTGGGGCCAACGTCCTGACTTTC. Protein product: CASTQQSSGANVLTF.

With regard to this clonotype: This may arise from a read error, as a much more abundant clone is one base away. In DNA, the CDR3 is TGCAGTGCTAGTCGACTAGCGGTGGAACTTGACGAGCAGTGCTTC. It translates to CSASRLAVELDEQCF. The V gene is TRBV20-1, the J gene TRBJ2-7, with TRBD2 matching 9 bases. This CDR3 is 15 amino acids long. Germline V CDR1 and CDR2: DFQATT, SNEGSKA (reference sequence).

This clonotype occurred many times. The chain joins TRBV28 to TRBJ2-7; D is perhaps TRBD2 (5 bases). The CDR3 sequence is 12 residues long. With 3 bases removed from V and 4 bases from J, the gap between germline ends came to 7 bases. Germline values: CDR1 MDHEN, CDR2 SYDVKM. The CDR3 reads CASSFLAYEQYF. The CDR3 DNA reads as TGTGCCAGCAGTTTTCTAGCTTACGAGCAGTACTTC.

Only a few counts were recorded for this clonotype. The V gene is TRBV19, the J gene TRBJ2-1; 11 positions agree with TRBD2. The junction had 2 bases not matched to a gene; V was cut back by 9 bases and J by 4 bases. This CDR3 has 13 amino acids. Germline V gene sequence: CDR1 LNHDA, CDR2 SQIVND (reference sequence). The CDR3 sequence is CASRTSGYNEQFF. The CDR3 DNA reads TGTGCCAGCAGGACTAGCGGGTACAATGAGCAGTTCTTC. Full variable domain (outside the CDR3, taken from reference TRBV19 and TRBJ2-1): DGGITQSPKYLFRKEGQNVTLSCEQNLNHDAMYWYRQDPGQGLRLIYYSQIVNDFQKGDIAEGYSVSREKKESFPLTVTSAQKNPTAFYLCASRTSGYNEQFFGPGTRLTVL.

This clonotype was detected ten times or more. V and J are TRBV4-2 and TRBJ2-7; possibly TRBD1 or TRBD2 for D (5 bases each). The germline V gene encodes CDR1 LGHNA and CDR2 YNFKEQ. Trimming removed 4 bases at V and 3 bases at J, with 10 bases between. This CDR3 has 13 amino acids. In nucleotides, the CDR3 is TGTGCCAGCAGCCCTGGGACGGACTACGAGCAGTACTTC. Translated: CASSPGTDYEQYF.

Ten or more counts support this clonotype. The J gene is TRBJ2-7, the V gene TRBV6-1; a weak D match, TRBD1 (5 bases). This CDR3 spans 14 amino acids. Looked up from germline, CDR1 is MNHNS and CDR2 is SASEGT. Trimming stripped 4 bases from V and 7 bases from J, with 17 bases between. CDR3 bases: TGTGCCAGCAGTGCCAGGCAGGGAACGTTGGAGCAGTACTTC. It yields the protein CASSARQGTLEQYF.

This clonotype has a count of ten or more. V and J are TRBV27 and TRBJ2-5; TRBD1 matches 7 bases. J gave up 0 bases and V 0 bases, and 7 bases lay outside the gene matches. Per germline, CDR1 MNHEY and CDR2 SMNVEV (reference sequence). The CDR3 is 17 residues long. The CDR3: CASSLSRGPYYQETQYF. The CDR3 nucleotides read TGTGCCAGCAGTTTATCTAGGGGGCCGTATTACCAAGAGACCCAGTACTTC.

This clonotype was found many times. CDR3 loop: CASSLANRGTEAFF. DNA for the CDR3: TGTGCCAGCAGTTTAGCCAACCGAGGGACTGAAGCTTTCTTT. The chain couples TRBV12-3 or TRBV12-4 to TRBJ1-1; no clear D gene. The CDR3 totals 14 residues. The V gene lost 0 bases and the J gene lost 5 bases, with 10 bases spanning the gap.

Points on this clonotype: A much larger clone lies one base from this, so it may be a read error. The CDR3 loop is CASSTGTGSSGGTQYF. CDR3 sequence (DNA): TGTGCCAGCAGCACCGGGACAGGGAGTTCGGGAGGTACGCAGTATTTT. V gene TRBV11-3 combines with J gene TRBJ2-3, with TRBD1 matching 9 bases. The junction had 14 bases not matched to a gene; V was cut back by 5 bases and J by 8 bases. Germline assignment: CDR1 SGHNT and CDR2 YENEEA. There are 16 residues in the CDR3.

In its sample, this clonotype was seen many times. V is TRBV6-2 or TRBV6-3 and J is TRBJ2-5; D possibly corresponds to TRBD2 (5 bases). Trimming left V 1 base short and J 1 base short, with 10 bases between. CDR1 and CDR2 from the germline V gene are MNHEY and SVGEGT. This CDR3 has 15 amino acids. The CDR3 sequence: CASSYYPGSQETQYF. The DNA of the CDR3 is TGTGCCAGCAGTTACTATCCGGGGAGCCAAGAGACCCAGTACTTC.

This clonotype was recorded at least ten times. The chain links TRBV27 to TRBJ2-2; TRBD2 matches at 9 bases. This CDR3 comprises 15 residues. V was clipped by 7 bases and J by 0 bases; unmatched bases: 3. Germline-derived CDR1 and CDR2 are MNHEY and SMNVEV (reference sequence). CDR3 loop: CASTWTSANTGELFF. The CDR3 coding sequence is TGTGCCAGCACCTGGACTAGCGCGAACACCGGGGAGCTGTTTTTT.

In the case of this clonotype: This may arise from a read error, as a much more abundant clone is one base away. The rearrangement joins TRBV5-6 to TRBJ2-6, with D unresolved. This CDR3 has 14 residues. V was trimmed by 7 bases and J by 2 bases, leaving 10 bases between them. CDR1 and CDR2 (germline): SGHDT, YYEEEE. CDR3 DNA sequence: TGTGCCAGCGTAATTTGGGCTGGGGCCAACGTCCTGACTTTC. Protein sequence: CASVIWAGANVLTF.

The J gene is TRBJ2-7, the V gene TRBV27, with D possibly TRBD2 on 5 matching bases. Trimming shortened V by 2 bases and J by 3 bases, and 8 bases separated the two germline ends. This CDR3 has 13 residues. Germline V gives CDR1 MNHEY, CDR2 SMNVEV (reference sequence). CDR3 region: CASSLGSVYEQYF. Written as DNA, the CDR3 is TGTGCCAGCAGTTTAGGTAGCGTCTACGAGCAGTACTTC.

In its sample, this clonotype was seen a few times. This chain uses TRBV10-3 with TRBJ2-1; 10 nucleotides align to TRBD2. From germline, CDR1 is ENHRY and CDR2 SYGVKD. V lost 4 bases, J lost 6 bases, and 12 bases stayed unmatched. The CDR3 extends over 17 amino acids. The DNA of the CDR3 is TGTGCCATCAGTGGCCTCGAAACTAGCGGGGTTGGCAATGAGCAGTTCTTC. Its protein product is CAISGLETSGVGNEQFF.

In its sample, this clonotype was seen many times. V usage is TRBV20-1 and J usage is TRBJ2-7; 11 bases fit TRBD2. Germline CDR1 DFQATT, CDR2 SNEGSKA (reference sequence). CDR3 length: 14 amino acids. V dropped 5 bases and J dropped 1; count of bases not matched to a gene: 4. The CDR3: CSASTSGMSYEQYF. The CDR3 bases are TGCAGTGCTTCGACTAGCGGGATGTCCTACGAGCAGTACTTC.

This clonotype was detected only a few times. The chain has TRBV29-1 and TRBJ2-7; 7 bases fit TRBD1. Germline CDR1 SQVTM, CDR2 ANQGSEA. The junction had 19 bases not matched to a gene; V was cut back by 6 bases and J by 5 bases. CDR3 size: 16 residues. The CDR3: CSVETGTAGTMNEQYF. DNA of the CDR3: TGCAGCGTCGAGACGGGGACAGCCGGGACAATGAACGAGCAGTACTTC.

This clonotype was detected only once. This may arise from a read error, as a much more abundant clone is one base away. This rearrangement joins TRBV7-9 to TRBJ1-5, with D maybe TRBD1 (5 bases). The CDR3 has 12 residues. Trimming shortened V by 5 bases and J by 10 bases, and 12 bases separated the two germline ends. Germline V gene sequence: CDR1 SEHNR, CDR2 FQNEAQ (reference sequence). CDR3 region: CASSQEGDPQHF. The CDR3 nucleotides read TGTGCCAGCAGCCAGGAAGGGGACCCCCAGCATTTT.

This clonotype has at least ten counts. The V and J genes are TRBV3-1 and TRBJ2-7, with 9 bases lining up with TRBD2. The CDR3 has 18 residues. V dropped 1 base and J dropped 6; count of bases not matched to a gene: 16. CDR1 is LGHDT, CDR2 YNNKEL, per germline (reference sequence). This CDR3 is CASSQGGVLAGQRGEQYF. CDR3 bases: TGTGCCAGCAGCCAAGGGGGGGTACTAGCGGGCCAGCGGGGCGAGCAGTACTTC.

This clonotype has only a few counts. This chain's CDR3 is CSASGAGLSYNEQFF. Here the CDR3 DNA reads TGCAGTGCTAGTGGGGCGGGCCTCTCGTACAATGAGCAGTTCTTC. The V gene is TRBV20-1, the J gene TRBJ2-1; D possibly matches TRBD1 or TRBD2 (5 bases each). The germline V gene has CDR1 DFQATT and CDR2 SNEGSKA (reference sequence). Trimming removed 3 bases at V and 4 bases at J, with 16 bases between. There are 15 residues in the CDR3.

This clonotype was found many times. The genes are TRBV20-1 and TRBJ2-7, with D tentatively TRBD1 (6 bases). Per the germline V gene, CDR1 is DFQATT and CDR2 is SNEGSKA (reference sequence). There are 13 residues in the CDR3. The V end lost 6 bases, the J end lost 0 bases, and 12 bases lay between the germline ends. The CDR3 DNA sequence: TGCAGTGCCACGGACAGTAACTCCTACGAGCAGTACTTC. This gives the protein CSATDSNSYEQYF.

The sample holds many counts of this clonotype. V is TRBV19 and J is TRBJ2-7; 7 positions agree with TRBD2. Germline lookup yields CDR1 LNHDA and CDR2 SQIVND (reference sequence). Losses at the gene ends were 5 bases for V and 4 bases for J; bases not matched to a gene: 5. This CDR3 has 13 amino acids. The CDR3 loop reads CASSAGEGYEQYF. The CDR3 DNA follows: TGTGCCAGTAGTGCGGGAGAGGGTTACGAGCAGTACTTC.

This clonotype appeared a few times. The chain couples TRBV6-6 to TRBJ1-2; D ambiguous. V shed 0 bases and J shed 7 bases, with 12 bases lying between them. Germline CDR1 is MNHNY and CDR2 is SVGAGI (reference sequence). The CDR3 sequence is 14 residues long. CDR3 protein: CASSYSSVSGGYTF. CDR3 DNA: TGTGCCAGCAGTTACTCGTCGGTTTCGGGTGGCTACACCTTC.

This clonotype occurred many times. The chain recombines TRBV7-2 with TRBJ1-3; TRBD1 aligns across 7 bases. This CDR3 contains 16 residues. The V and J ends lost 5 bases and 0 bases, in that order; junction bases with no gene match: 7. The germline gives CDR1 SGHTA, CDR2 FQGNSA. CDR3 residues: CASSLLRDSSGNTIYF. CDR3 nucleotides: TGTGCCAGCAGCCTCCTCCGGGACAGCTCTGGAAACACCATATATTTT.

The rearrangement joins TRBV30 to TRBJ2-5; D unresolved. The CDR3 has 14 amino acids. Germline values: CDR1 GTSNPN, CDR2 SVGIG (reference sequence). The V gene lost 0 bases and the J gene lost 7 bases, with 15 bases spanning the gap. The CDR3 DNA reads TGTGCCTGGAGTGTATTGGGCACCAGAGGGACCCAGTACTTC. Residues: CAWSVLGTRGTQYF.

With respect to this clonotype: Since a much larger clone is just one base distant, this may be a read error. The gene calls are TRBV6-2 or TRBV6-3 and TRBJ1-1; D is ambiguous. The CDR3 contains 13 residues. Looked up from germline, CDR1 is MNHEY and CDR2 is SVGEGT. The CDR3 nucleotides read TGTGCCGGCAGTTCTACACAGAACACTGAAGCTTTCTTT. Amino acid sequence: CAGSSTQNTEAFF.